A single sample gave rise to the 5 T cell receptor beta chains below, sequenced in a study of cytomegalovirus exposure and HLA in healthy donors. Primers for the PCR totalled 60 Vbeta and 13 Jbeta. TCRdb's copy holds only in-frame clones and misses some; the assay was immunoSEQ multiplex PCR. The table has about 150,000 clones, about two thirds seen once. The sequencing sample was made of PBMCs. These receptors originate from a woman between 18 and 30 years old in good health and CMV-seronegative.

The chain carries TRBV27 and TRBJ1-4; no clear D gene. Trimming took 4 bases from V and 8 from J, leaving 17 bases between them. CDR1 and CDR2 (germline): MNHEY, SMNVEV (reference sequence). The CDR3 spans 15 residues. In DNA form, the CDR3 reads TGTGCCAGCAGTTCCAACGTTGCATTGAGGGAAAAACTGTTTTTT. This encodes CASSSNVALREKLFF.

V is TRBV11-2 and J is TRBJ1-1; 7 positions agree with TRBD1. This CDR3 is 15 amino acids long. Losses at the gene ends were 4 bases for V and 1 base for J; bases not matched to a gene: 6. From germline, CDR1 is SGHAT and CDR2 FQNNGV. The CDR3 is CASSSVWTGNTEAFF. CDR3 in DNA: TGTGCCAGCAGCTCCGTTTGGACAGGGAACACTGAAGCTTTCTTT.

V gene TRBV5-1 combines with J gene TRBJ2-7; D is ambiguous. The CDR3 sequence is 13 residues long. Trimming took 3 bases from V and 1 from J, leaving 8 bases between them. The germline gives CDR1 SGHRS, CDR2 YFSETQ. The CDR3 DNA follows: TGCGCCAGCAGCTCTGGCGGATCCTACGAGCAGTACTTC. Translated, it gives CASSSGGSYEQYF.

V is TRBV9 and J is TRBJ1-1; possibly TRBD1 for D (5 bases). Per the germline V gene, CDR1 is SGDLS and CDR2 is YYNGEE. There are 14 residues in the CDR3. The V and J ends lost 0 bases and 10 bases respectively, with 16 bases between them. The CDR3 protein is CASSVARRGGGAFF. DNA of the CDR3: TGTGCCAGCAGCGTAGCTAGGCGTGGGGGGGGAGCTTTCTTT. The whole variable domain, filled in from reference TRBV9 and TRBJ1-1, reads DSGVTQTPKHLITATGQRVTLRCSPRSGDLSVYWYQQSLDQGLQFLIQYYNGEERAKGNILERFSAQQFPDLHSELNLSSLELGDSALYFCASSVARRGGGAFFGQGTRLTVV.

The chain is built from TRBV28 and TRBJ2-3; possible D gene TRBD1, 5 bases. CDR1 is MDHEN, CDR2 SYDVKM, per germline. This CDR3 comprises 16 residues. V lost 7 bases and J 4 bases, leaving 21 bases between the germline ends. The CDR3 bases are TGTGCCAGCAAGGGGTCCATTACGAAGGCTCCAGATACGCAGTATTTT. It yields the protein CASKGSITKAPDTQYF.